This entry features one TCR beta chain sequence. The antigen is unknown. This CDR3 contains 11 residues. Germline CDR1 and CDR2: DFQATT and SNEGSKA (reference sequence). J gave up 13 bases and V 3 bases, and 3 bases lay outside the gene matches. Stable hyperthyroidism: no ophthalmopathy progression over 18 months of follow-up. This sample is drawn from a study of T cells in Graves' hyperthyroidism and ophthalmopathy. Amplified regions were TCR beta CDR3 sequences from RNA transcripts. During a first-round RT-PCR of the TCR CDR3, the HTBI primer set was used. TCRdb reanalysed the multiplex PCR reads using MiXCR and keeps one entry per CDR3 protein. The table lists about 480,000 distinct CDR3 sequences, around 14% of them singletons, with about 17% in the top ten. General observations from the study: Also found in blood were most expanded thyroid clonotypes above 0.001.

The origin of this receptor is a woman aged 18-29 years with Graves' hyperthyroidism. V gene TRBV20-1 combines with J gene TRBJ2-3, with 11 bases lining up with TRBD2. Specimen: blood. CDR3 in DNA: TGCAGTGCTAGCCCGGGACTAGCGGAGTATTTT. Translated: CSASPGLAEYF.